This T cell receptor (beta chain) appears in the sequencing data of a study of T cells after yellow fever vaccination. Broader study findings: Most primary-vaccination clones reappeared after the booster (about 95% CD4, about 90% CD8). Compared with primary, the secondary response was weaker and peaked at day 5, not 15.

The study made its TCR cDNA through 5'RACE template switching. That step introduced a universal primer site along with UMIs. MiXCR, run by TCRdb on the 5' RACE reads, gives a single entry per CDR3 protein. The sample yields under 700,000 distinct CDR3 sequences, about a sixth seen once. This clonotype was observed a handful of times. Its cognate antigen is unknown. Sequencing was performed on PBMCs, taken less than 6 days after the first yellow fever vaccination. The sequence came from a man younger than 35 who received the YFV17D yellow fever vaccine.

The CDR3 loop reads CASSLGTDEQYF. CDR3 bases: TGTGCCAGCAGCTTAGGGACAGACGAGCAGTACTTC. The chain has TRBV5-5 and TRBJ2-7; 7 nucleotides line up with TRBD1. This CDR3 is built from 12 residues. CDR1 is SGHKS and CDR2 is YYEKEE in the germline V gene (reference sequence). The V and J ends lost 2 bases and 5 bases, in that order; junction bases with no gene match: 1.